This TCR beta chain was found in a study of T cell responses to AZD1222 COVID-19 vaccine. This clone came up a few times. Its antigen is still unknown. Overall study results and limits: Rises in breadth and depth of Spike-specific TCRs came after two AZD1222 doses. None of the repertoires were sampled until the peak T cell response had passed.

It was second doses at about 4 or about 12 weeks that were pooled. The CDR3 runs to 16 residues. Germline V gene data show CDR1 as LGHNA and CDR2 as YSLEER. The germline V and J ends were trimmed by 1 base and 5 bases, with 17 bases remaining between them. Sequencing used immunoSEQ multiplex PCR; TCRdb keeps in-frame clones, though not all of them. This sample has 110,000 to 150,000 clones, with around 90% found just once. This specimen consisted of peripheral blood, obtained 28 days after the second AZD1222 dose. The chain has TRBV4-3 and TRBJ1-2, with D hard to call. This TCR was sampled from an adult who received the AZD1222 COVID-19 vaccine. CDR3 DNA: TGCGCCAGCAGCCAAGGTACCCGGGAGCACCTATATGGCTACACCTTC. Translated, it gives CASSQGTREHLYGYTF.